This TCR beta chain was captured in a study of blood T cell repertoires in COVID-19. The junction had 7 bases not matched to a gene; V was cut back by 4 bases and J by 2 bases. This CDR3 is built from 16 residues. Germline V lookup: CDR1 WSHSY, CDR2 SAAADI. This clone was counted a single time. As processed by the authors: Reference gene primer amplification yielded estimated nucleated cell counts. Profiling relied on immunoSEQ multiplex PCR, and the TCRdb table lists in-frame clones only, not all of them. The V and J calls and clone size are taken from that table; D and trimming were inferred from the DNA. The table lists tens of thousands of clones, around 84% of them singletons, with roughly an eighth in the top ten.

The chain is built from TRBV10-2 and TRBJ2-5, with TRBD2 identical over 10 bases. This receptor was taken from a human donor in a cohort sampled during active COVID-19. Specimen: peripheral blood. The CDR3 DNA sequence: TGCGCCAGCAGTGTTTCCCTAGCGGGGGTTCAAGAGACCCAGTACTTC. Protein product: CASSVSLAGVQETQYF.